Listed below are T cell receptor beta chains from one sample, sequenced in a study of shared clonotypes between healthy human individuals. Profiling relied on immunoSEQ multiplex PCR, and the TCRdb table lists in-frame clones only, not all of them. This repertoire shows more than 2 million clones, approximately 94% found once; its top ten account for roughly 1%. Sample: naive CD8+ T cells sorted from blood. These receptors were collected from a man between 18 and 29 years old in good health. Both conserved end residues are part of each CDR3. The D gene is left open where the match is weak. Clone size is not always given. Where it is, it says once, few, many or a class for expanded clones.

j_gene: TRBJ1-1
abundance: NA
v_gene: TRBV7-9
d_gene: TRBD1
CDR3aa: CASSLVGTGGTEAFF
CDR3nt: TGTGCCAGCAGCTTAGTTGGGACAGGGGGCACTGAAGCTTTCTTT

j_gene: TRBJ2-3
abundance: NA
v_gene: TRBV10-3
d_gene: TRBD1
CDR3aa: CATRTGEFTDTQYF
CDR3nt: TGTGCCACTAGGACAGGGGAATTCACAGATACGCAGTATTTT

j_gene: TRBJ2-5
abundance: once
v_gene: TRBV21-1
d_gene: NA
CDR3aa: CARSDRTQETQYF
CDR3nt: TGTGCCAGGTCCGACAGGACCCAAGAGACCCAGTACTTC

j_gene: TRBJ2-7
abundance: NA
v_gene: TRBV9
d_gene: TRBD1
CDR3aa: CASSVGGQTTYEQYF
CDR3nt: TGTGCCAGCAGCGTAGGGGGACAGACAACCTACGAGCAGTACTTC

j_gene: TRBJ2-1
abundance: NA
v_gene: TRBV28
d_gene: NA
CDR3aa: CASSTDSNEQFF
CDR3nt: TGTGCCAGCAGTACAGACAGCAATGAGCAGTTCTTC

j_gene: TRBJ2-2
abundance: NA
v_gene: TRBV6-5
d_gene: TRBD2
CDR3aa: CASSPVAGVGELFF
CDR3nt: TGTGCCAGCAGTCCCGTAGCGGGAGTCGGGGAGCTGTTTTTT

j_gene: TRBJ1-1
abundance: NA
v_gene: TRBV9
d_gene: NA
CDR3aa: CASSLTPDGEAFF
CDR3nt: TGTGCCAGCAGCCTAACACCGGACGGAGAAGCTTTCTTT

j_gene: TRBJ2-5
abundance: NA
v_gene: TRBV7-2
d_gene: TRBD2
CDR3aa: CASSLVRTSGGASKETQYF
CDR3nt: TGTGCCAGCAGCTTAGTTCGGACTAGCGGGGGGGCTTCCAAAGAGACCCAGTACTTC

j_gene: TRBJ2-3
abundance: NA
v_gene: TRBV5-1
d_gene: NA
CDR3aa: CASSLDSGQPTDTQYF
CDR3nt: TGCGCCAGCAGCCTGGACTCAGGACAGCCCACAGATACGCAGTATTTT

j_gene: TRBJ1-6
abundance: NA
v_gene: TRBV28
d_gene: TRBD1
CDR3aa: CASSQRIRGQGKSPLHF
CDR3nt: TGTGCCAGCAGCCAACGAATCCGAGGACAGGGGAAATCACCCCTCCACTTT

j_gene: TRBJ1-1
abundance: NA
v_gene: TRBV10-3
d_gene: NA
CDR3aa: CAISESLGQNTEAFF
CDR3nt: TGTGCCATCAGTGAGTCGTTAGGACAGAACACTGAAGCTTTCTTT